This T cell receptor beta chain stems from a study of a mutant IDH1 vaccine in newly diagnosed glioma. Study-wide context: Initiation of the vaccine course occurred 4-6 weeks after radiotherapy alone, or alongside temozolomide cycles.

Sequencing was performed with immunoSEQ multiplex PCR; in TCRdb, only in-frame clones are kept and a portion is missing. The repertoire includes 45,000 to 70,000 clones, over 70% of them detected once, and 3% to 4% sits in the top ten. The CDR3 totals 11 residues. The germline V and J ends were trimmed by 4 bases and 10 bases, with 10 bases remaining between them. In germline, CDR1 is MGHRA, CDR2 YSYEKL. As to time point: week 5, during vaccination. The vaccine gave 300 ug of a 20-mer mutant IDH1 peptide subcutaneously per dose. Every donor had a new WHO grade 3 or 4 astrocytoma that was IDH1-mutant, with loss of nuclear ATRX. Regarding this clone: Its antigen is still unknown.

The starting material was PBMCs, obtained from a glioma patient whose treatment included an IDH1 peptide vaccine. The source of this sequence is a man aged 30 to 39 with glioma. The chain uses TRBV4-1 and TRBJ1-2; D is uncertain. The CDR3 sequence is CASSRDGDYTF. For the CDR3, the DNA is TGCGCCAGCAGCCGTGACGGCGACTACACCTTC.